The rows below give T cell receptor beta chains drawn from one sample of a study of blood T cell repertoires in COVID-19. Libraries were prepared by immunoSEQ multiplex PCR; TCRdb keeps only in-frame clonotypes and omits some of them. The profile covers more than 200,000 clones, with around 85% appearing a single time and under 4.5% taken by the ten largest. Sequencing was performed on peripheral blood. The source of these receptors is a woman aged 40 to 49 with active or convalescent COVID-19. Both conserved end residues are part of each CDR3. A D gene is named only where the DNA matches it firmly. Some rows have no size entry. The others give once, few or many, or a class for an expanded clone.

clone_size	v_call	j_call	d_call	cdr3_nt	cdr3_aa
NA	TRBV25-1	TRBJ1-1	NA	TGTGCCAGCAGTTCCGCGGGGCTGAACACTGAAGCTTTCTTT	CASSSAGLNTEAFF
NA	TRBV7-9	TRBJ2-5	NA	TGTGCCAGCAGCTCCACTAGACAAGAGACCCAGTACTTC	CASSSTRQETQYF
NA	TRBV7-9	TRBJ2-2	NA	TGTGCCAGCAGGACCGGGATGACGAACACCGGGGAGCTGTTTTTT	CASRTGMTNTGELFF
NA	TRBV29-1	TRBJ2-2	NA	TGCAGCGTTGGGCACAGGGCGAACACCGGGGAGCTGTTTTTT	CSVGHRANTGELFF
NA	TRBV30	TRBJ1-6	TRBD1	TGTGCCTGGAGTGGGGGGACAGAGAATTCACCCCTCCACTTT	CAWSGGTENSPLHF
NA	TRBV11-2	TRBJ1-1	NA	TGTGCCAGCAGCTTAATAGGGGGCACTGAAGCTTTCTTT	CASSLIGGTEAFF
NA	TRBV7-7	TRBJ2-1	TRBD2	TGTGCTAGCAGTCCCCTCGGGGGGGAGCAGTTCTTC	CASSPLGGEQFF
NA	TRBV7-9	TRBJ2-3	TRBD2	TGTGCCACCGGACGGGCTAGCGGGAGTGGGTCAGATACGCAGTATTTT	CATGRASGSGSDTQYF
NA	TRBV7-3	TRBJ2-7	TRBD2	TGTGCCAGCAGCCTGGGTAGCGGGGTATCCTACGAGCAGTACTTC	CASSLGSGVSYEQYF
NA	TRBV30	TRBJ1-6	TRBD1	TGTGCCTGGAGTGTACTCGGGACAGGGGATTCACCCCTCCACTTT	CAWSVLGTGDSPLHF
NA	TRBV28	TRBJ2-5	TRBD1	TGTGCCAGCGGCCGGGACAGGTCGCAAGAGACCCAGTACTTC	CASGRDRSQETQYF
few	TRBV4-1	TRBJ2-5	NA	TGCGCCAGCAGCCCTAGCCCAACTACCCAAGAGACCCAGTACTTC	CASSPSPTTQETQYF
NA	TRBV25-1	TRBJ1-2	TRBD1	TGTGCCAGCAGTGAAATCCGGGACAGGGGCGGCTACACCTTC	CASSEIRDRGGYTF